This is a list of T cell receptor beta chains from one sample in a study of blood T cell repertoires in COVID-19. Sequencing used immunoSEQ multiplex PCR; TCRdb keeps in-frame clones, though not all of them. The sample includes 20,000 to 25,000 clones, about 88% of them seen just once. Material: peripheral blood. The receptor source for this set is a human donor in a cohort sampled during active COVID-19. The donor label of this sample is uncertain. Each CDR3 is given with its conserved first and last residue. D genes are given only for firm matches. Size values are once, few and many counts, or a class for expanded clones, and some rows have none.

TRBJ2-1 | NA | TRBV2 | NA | TGTGCCAGCAGTGAGTCCCTTAACTACAATGAGCAGTTCTTC | CASSESLNYNEQFF
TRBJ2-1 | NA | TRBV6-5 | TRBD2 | TGTGCCAGCAGGCGGGGACTAGCGGGCGATGAGCAGTTCTTC | CASRRGLAGDEQFF
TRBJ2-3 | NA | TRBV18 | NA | TGTGCCAGCTCACCCGAGGAGGATACGCAGTATTTT | CASSPEEDTQYF
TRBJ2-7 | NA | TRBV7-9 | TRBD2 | TGTGCCAGCAGCTTAATCACTAGCGGCGTCTACGAGCAGTACTTC | CASSLITSGVYEQYF
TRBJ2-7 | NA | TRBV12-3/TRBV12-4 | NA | TGTGCCAGCAGCCTAACCTACGAGCAGTACTTC | CASSLTYEQYF
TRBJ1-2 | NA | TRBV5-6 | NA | TGTGCCAGCAGCTTGGCCGGAGGCAGCAGAACCTTC | CASSLAGGSRTF
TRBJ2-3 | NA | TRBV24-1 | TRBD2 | TGTGCCACCTCCGGGGGGGTAGGGAGCACAGATACGCAGTATTTT | CATSGGVGSTDTQYF
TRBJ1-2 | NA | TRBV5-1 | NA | TGCGCCAGCAGCCCGGACACACCTCTGCTAGGAGGCTACACCTTC | CASSPDTPLLGGYTF
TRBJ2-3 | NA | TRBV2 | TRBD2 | TGTGCCAGCGGGATTTATCCCGACGGGAGGGACACAGATACGCAGTATTTT | CASGIYPDGRDTDTQYF
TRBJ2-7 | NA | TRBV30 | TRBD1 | TGTGCCTGGAGTCAACCAGGGGGTTACGAGCAGTACTTC | CAWSQPGGYEQYF
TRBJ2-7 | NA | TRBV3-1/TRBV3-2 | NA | TGTGCCAGCAGCCTTAGCTCCTACGAGCAGTACTTC | CASSLSSYEQYF
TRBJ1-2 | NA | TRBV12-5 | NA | TGTGCTAGTTCCCCCGGACAGCTGTATGGCTACACCTTC | CASSPGQLYGYTF
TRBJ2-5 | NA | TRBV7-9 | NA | TGTGCCAGCAGCTTTCAGGGGAGAGAGACCCAGTACTTC | CASSFQGRETQYF
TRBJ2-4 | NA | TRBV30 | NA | TGTGCCTGGAGTGTACAGGGGGGAGGGTGGAACATTCAGTACTTC | CAWSVQGGGWNIQYF
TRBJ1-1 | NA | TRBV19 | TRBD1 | TGTGCCAGTAGATCGTTTCGGGACAGGGTATCAGGACTGAACACTGAAGCTTTCTTT | CASRSFRDRVSGLNTEAFF
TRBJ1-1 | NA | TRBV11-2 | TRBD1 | TGTGCCAGCAGCTTAGACGGTGGGACAGACACTGAAGCTTTCTTT | CASSLDGGTDTEAFF
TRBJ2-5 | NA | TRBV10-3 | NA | TGTGCCATCAGTGGCCCTGGTGACAGACACCAAGAGACCCAGTACTTC | CAISGPGDRHQETQYF
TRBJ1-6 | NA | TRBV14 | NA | TGTGCCAGCAGCCAAGGTCGCCTCCGGAATTCACCCCTCCACTTT | CASSQGRLRNSPLHF
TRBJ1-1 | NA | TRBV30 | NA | TGTGCCTGGAGAGCTACAGACGCTGAAGCTTTCTTT | CAWRATDAEAFF
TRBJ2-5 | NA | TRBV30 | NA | TGTGCCTGGAGTGGCGGGGGCTTGGAGACCCAGTACTTC | CAWSGGGLETQYF
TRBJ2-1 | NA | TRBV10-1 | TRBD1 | TGCGCCAGCAGTGACCCATCAAGGACAGGGCCCAATGAGCAGTTCTTC | CASSDPSRTGPNEQFF
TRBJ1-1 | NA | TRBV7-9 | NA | TGTGCCAGCAGCTTAGCGCCGACACCTGAAGCTTTCTTT | CASSLAPTPEAFF
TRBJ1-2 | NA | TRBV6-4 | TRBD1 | TGTGCCAGCAGTGACTGGGACAGGGGTTATGGCTACACCTTC | CASSDWDRGYGYTF
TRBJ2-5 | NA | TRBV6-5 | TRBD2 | TGTGCCAGCAGTTACCGGGGACCGCGGGGGGAGACCCAGTACTTC | CASSYRGPRGETQYF
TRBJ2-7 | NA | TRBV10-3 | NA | TGTGCCATCAGTGAGTCCACTAGACCCTCCTACGAGCAGTACTTC | CAISESTRPSYEQYF
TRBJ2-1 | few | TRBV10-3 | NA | TGTGCCATCAGCCTACAGGGGTCTAGCGTAAATGAGCAGTTCTTC | CAISLQGSSVNEQFF
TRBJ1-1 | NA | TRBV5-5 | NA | TGTGCCAGCAGCTTCCAAATCCCCGGGGAGAACACTGAAGCTTTCTTT | CASSFQIPGENTEAFF
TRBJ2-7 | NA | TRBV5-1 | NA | TGCGCCAGCAGCTCGGGTTACGAGCAGTACTTC | CASSSGYEQYF
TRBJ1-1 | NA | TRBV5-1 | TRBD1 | TGCGCCAGCAGCCCGGGACAGCCTGGGAACACTGAAGCTTTCTTT | CASSPGQPGNTEAFF
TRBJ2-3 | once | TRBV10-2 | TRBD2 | TGCGCCAGCAGTGATCGGGGGAGGGCGACAGATACGCAGTATTTT | CASSDRGRATDTQYF
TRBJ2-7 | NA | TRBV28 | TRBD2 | TGTGCCAGCAGTATCCTCGGGACTAGCGTTTACGAGCAGTACTTC | CASSILGTSVYEQYF
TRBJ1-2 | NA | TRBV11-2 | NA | TGTGCCAGCAGCCGTAGGGACACTTACTATGGCTACACCTTC | CASSRRDTYYGYTF
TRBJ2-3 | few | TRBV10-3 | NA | TGTGCCATCACTAGCGCCCCTAGCACAGATACGCAGTATTTT | CAITSAPSTDTQYF
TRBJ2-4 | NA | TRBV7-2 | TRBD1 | TGTGCCAGCAGCCCCCGGGACAGGGGAAACATTCAGTACTTC | CASSPRDRGNIQYF
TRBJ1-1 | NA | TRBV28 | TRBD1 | TGTGCCAGCAGTTCGACGGGGACAGGGTCGAACACTGAAGCTTTCTTT | CASSSTGTGSNTEAFF
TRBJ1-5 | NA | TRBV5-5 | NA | TGTGCCAGCAGCTTAAGGACAGATAGCAATCAGCCCCAGCATTTT | CASSLRTDSNQPQHF
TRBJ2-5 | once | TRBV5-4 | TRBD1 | TGTGCCAGCAGCTTGGGTCAGCAGGGGGCATCGGAGACCCAGTACTTC | CASSLGQQGASETQYF
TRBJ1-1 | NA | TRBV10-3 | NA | TGTGCCATCAGTCCGGGTCTGAACACTGAAGCTTTCTTT | CAISPGLNTEAFF
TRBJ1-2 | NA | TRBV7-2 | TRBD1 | TGTGCCAGCACCCGCGAGGGGACAGGGGCAGGAGGCTACACCTTC | CASTREGTGAGGYTF
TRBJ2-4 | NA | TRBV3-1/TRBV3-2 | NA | TGTGCCAGCAGCCAAGTCCCTGCGTCAAACATTCAGTACTTC | CASSQVPASNIQYF
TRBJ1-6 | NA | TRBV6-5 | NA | TGTGCCAGCAGTACCACAGGAAATTCACCCCTCCACTTT | CASSTTGNSPLHF
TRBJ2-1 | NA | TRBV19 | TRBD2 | TGTGCCAGTAGTCCGGGACTAGCGATAGAGCAGTTCTTC | CASSPGLAIEQFF
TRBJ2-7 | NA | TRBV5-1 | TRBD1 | TGCGCCAGCAGCCCCGTCGGGACAGGGAGAGAGCAGTACTTC | CASSPVGTGREQYF
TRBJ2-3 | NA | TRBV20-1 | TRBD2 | TGCAGTGCTCCTCTAGCGGGAGCGCAGTATTTT | CSAPLAGAQYF
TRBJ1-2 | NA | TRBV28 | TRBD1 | TGTGCCAGCACCCTGGGACAGGGAGATTATGGCTACACCTTC | CASTLGQGDYGYTF
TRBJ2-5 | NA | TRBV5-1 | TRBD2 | TGCGCCAGCAGCTTGGCGTGGACTAGCGCCACCCAAGAGACCCAGTACTTC | CASSLAWTSATQETQYF
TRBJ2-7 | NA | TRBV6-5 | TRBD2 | TGTGCCAGCAGGTCCAGCGGGAGAAGATCCTACGAGCAGTACTTC | CASRSSGRRSYEQYF
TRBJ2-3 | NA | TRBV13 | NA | TGTGCCAGCACCTCTTTGGCCGGCACAGATACGCAGTATTTT | CASTSLAGTDTQYF
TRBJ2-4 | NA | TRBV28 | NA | TGTGCCAGCAGCTCTGGGGGGGCGATAGCCAAAAACATTCAGTACTTC | CASSSGGAIAKNIQYF
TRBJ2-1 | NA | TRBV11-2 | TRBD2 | TGTGCCAGCAGCTTAGAGGGGTGGGGGACTAGCGGGTACAATGAGCAGTTCTTC | CASSLEGWGTSGYNEQFF
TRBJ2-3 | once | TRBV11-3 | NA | TGTGCCAGCAGCCCGCGGACTAACTGGGATACGCAGTATTTT | CASSPRTNWDTQYF
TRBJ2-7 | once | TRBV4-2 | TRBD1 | TGTGCCAGCAGCTCAGCCGCGGGACAGGCTTCCTACGAGCAGTACTTC | CASSSAAGQASYEQYF
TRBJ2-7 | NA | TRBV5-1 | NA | TGCGCTAGCAATGGGGGGTCCTACGAGCAGTACTTC | CASNGGSYEQYF
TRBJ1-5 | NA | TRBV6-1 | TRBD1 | TGTGCCAGCAGTGACATCGGGACAGGCGGACAGCCCCAGCATTTT | CASSDIGTGGQPQHF
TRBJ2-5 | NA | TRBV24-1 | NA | TGTGCCACCAGTGATAGACTAGGACAAGAGACCCAGTACTTC | CATSDRLGQETQYF
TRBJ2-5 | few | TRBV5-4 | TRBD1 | TGTGCCAGCACCGAGACAGGGATCGGGCAAGAGACCCAGTACTTC | CASTETGIGQETQYF